Included here is one T cell receptor beta chain sequence, with context. It lacks a known antigen. No much larger clone exists at a distance of one base, and base qualities are not known. The sample is drawn from a study of technical replicates of blood from a few donors (TCRdb year 2017). Preparation of the library involved the immunoSEQ multiplex PCR assay. Imported from immuneACCESS, the table was reduced by TCRdb to in-frame sequences with V and J called. These copies leave out some clones; in studies compared against another copy, an unresolved V gene accounts for under half, and the cause of the remainder is not known. For this sample there are just over 60,000 clones; about 90% appear just once. Clones ranked in the top ten supply around 4.9% of the sample. The CDR3 runs 16 residues from the cysteine to the phenylalanine. Of the read, only the CDR3 DNA is kept; its 48 bases are in frame from base 1. For this chain, trimming is 1 base at the V end and 7 bases at the J end, and the number of junction bases without a gene match is 6. Via the germline V gene (reference sequence), CDR1 is SEHNR and CDR2 FQNEAQ.

This receptor was obtained from a human donor in good health. Some clones in this sample may be carry-over from other donors' samples. Specimen: PBMCs. The sequence links TRBV7-9 to TRBJ2-1, with TRBD1 identical over 11 junction bases. The CDR3 in this case is CASSLDLGQGANEQFF. Here is the DNA: TGTGCCAGCAGCTTAGATCTAGGACAGGGGGCGAATGAGCAGTTCTTC.